Below are 25 T cell receptor beta chains sequenced from a single sample in a study of T cell changes during pregnancy in multiple sclerosis. The assay was immunoSEQ multiplex PCR, and TCRdb's table has in-frame clones only and misses some. The repertoire consists of under 15,000 clones, with roughly 86% occurring once and the leading ten covering roughly 15%. The source was CD8+ T cells from peripheral blood mononuclear cells, collected in the second trimester of pregnancy. Receptor source: a female donor in good health, enrolled as a control in a pregnancy study.

The chain combines TRBV18 with TRBJ1-1, with D maybe TRBD1 (5 bases). Per the germline V gene, CDR1 is KGHSH and CDR2 is LQKENI. CDR3 length equals 13 residues. V was shortened by 2 bases and J by 3 bases, with 7 bases between the two germline ends. CDR3 coding DNA: TGTGCCAGCTCACCAGGGGCCTACACTGAAGCTTTCTTT. It specifies CASSPGAYTEAFF.

This clone came up a few times. The chain uses TRBV27 and TRBJ2-3, with 11 bases identical to TRBD1. This CDR3 contains 15 residues. V trimming: 4 bases; J trimming: 4 bases; junction bases outside the gene matches: 4. Germline values: CDR1 MNHEY, CDR2 SMNVEV (reference sequence). The CDR3 coding sequence is TGTGCCAGCAGTTGGACAGGGGGCCTCCCAGATACGCAGTATTTT. It codes for CASSWTGGLPDTQYF.

This CDR3 is CASSPTHGRGETQYF. DNA of the CDR3: TGTGCCAGCAGTCCAACCCACGGGCGGGGGGAGACCCAGTACTTC. This rearrangement joins TRBV27 to TRBJ2-5; 7 bases map to TRBD2. CDR3 length: 15 residues. The junction had 11 bases not matched to a gene; V was cut back by 5 bases and J by 5 bases. Germline V gives CDR1 MNHEY, CDR2 SMNVEV (reference sequence).

The CDR3 region has the DNA TGTGCTAGTGGCCGCGACAAAACAGATACGCAGTATTTT. Translation gives CASGRDKTDTQYF. The J gene is TRBJ2-3, the V gene TRBV12-5, with unresolved D. CDR3 length: 13 residues. Germline loops: CDR1 LGHNT, CDR2 FRNRAP. V was pared by 6 bases and J by 3 bases, with 10 bases between.

CDR3 amino acids: CASSPTGTNYGYTF. The CDR3 coding sequence is TGTGCCAGCAGCCCGACAGGGACAAACTATGGCTACACCTTC. This rearrangement joins TRBV5-6 to TRBJ1-2; 7 bases are shared with TRBD1. Unmatched junction bases numbered 5, after V lost 4 bases and J lost 2 bases. From germline, CDR1 is SGHDT and CDR2 YYEEEE. The CDR3 contains 14 residues.

The V call is TRBV9, the J call TRBJ2-2, with 10 bases identical to TRBD1. The germline V gene encodes CDR1 SGDLS and CDR2 YYNGEE. After removal of 0 bases from V and 4 bases from J, the junction contained 9 bases not matched to a gene. The CDR3 spans 18 residues. This CDR3 is CASSVVSLGQGRTGELFF. The CDR3 coding sequence is TGTGCCAGCAGCGTAGTAAGTTTGGGACAGGGGCGCACCGGGGAGCTGTTTTTT. Full variable domain (rest looked up from reference TRBV9 and TRBJ2-2): DSGVTQTPKHLITATGQRVTLRCSPRSGDLSVYWYQQSLDQGLQFLIQYYNGEERAKGNILERFSAQQFPDLHSELNLSSLELGDSALYFCASSVVSLGQGRTGELFFGEGSRLTVL.

The chain employs TRBV7-6 and TRBJ2-7; 9 bases are shared with TRBD1. CDR1 SGHVS and CDR2 FNYEAQ come from the germline V gene. The V gene end was trimmed by 5 bases and the J gene end by 6 bases; junction bases not matched to a gene: 8. This CDR3 is 14 amino acids long. CDR3 DNA: TGTGCCAGCAGCGCTGGGACAGGGACGTCCGAGCAGTACTTC. This gives the protein CASSAGTGTSEQYF. Full variable domain (missing parts from reference TRBV7-6 and TRBJ2-7): GAGVSQSPRYKVTKRGQDVALRCDPISGHVSLYWYRQALGQGPEFLTYFNYEAQQDKSGLPNDRFSAERPEGSISTLTIQRTEQRDSAMYRCASSAGTGTSEQYFGPGTRLTVT.

The rearrangement links TRBV11-2 to TRBJ2-7; D is undetermined. Per the germline V gene, CDR1 is SGHAT and CDR2 is FQNNGV. Trimming cost V 2 bases and J 3 bases, with 8 bases left between them. CDR3 length: 13 amino acids. DNA of the CDR3: TGTGCCAGCAGCTTATCGGGTATCTACGAGCAGTACTTC. Encoded protein: CASSLSGIYEQYF. The full variable domain, its missing parts supplied by reference TRBV11-2 and TRBJ2-7, is EAGVAQSPRYKIIEKRQSVAFWCNPISGHATLYWYQQILGQGPKLLIQFQNNGVVDDSQLPKDRFSAERLKGVDSTLKIQPAKLEDSAVYLCASSLSGIYEQYFGPGTRLTVT.

In its sample, this clone was seen a few times. This sequence joins TRBV6-1 and TRBJ2-7; 12 nucleotides align to TRBD2. After removal of 1 base from V and 6 bases from J, the junction contained 1 base not matched to a gene. CDR1 MNHNS and CDR2 SASEGT come from the germline V gene. The CDR3 totals 14 residues. The CDR3 loop is CASSEGLAGAEQYF. For the CDR3, the DNA is TGTGCCAGCAGTGAAGGACTAGCGGGAGCCGAGCAGTACTTC.

V gene TRBV4-1 combines with J gene TRBJ1-1; D unclear. This CDR3 has 14 amino acids. Germline V lookup: CDR1 MGHRA, CDR2 YSYEKL. V was pared by 0 bases and J by 6 bases, with 11 bases between. The DNA of the CDR3 is TGCGCCAGCAGCCAAGACATGGAGGGCCCTGAAGCTTTCTTT. Residues: CASSQDMEGPEAFF.

V usage is TRBV30 and J usage is TRBJ2-4, with 9 bases lining up with TRBD2. The CDR3 has 15 amino acids. The V and J ends lost 4 bases and 7 bases, in that order; junction bases with no gene match: 11. From germline, CDR1 is GTSNPN and CDR2 SVGIG (reference sequence). The CDR3, as DNA: TGTGCCTGGAATTTTGCTAGCGGGATCCGGAACATTCAGTACTTC. Its translation: CAWNFASGIRNIQYF.

V usage is TRBV6-6 and J usage is TRBJ2-7; D remains ambiguous. This CDR3 comprises 12 residues. V lost 8 bases to trimming and J lost 0 bases, with 8 bases between them. From germline, CDR1 is MNHNY and CDR2 SVGAGI (reference sequence). CDR3 sequence (DNA): TGTGCCAGCTGTGCGAGCTCCTACGAGCAGTACTTC. The encoded protein is CASCASSYEQYF.

The chain uses TRBV30 and TRBJ2-3; a weak D match, TRBD1 (8 bases). Trimming shortened V by 4 bases and J by 5 bases, and 10 bases separated the two germline ends. Per germline, CDR1 GTSNPN and CDR2 SVGIG (reference sequence). This CDR3 comprises 12 residues. The CDR3 is CAWNRGGDTQYF. In nucleotides, the CDR3 is TGTGCCTGGAACAGGGGGGGAGATACGCAGTATTTT. The whole variable domain, filled in from reference TRBV30 and TRBJ2-3, reads SQTIHQWPATLVQPVGSPLSLECTVEGTSNPNLYWYRQAAGRGLQLLFYSVGIGQISSEVPQNLSASRPQDRQFILSSKKLLLSDSGFYLCAWNRGGDTQYFGPGTRLTVL.

V usage is TRBV7-8 and J usage is TRBJ2-5; D perhaps matches TRBD1 (6 bases). The CDR3 consists of 14 residues. The ends were cut back, 3 bases at V and 3 bases at J, with 11 bases in the middle. Germline CDR1 is SGHVS and CDR2 is FQNEAQ. The CDR3 nucleotides are TGTGCCAGCAGCTTCGCCCGGACAGAAGAGACCCAGTACTTC. Translation gives CASSFARTEETQYF.

The sample holds one count of this clone. The J gene is TRBJ1-5, the V gene TRBV7-9; D might be TRBD1 (6 bases). V was shortened by 4 bases and J by 2 bases, with 15 bases between the two germline ends. Germline loops: CDR1 SEHNR, CDR2 FQNEAQ (reference sequence). There are 16 residues in the CDR3. CDR3 region: CASSSIGSGGNQPQHF. The CDR3 nucleotides read TGTGCCAGCAGCTCAATTGGCTCAGGGGGCAATCAGCCCCAGCATTTT.

For the CDR3, the DNA is TGCGCCAGCAGCTTGGTGCGGGAGGGAGGCAATGAGCAGTTCTTC. The encoded protein is CASSLVREGGNEQFF. The chain couples TRBV5-1 to TRBJ2-1, with TRBD2 matching over 9 bases. CDR1 is SGHRS and CDR2 is YFSETQ in the germline V gene. The CDR3 has 15 amino acids. V lost 0 bases and J lost 6; bases outside the gene matches: 4.

This clone appeared a single time. The V and J genes are TRBV9 and TRBJ1-4; D unclear. This CDR3 region has 12 residues. V gave up 4 bases and J gave up 8 bases, with 9 bases separating them. Germline V gene sequence: CDR1 SGDLS, CDR2 YYNGEE. CDR3: CASSPGGEKLFF. DNA of the CDR3: TGTGCCAGCAGCCCCGGCGGCGAAAAACTGTTTTTT.

This rearrangement joins TRBV6-6 to TRBJ2-3; TRBD2 aligns across 12 bases. With 7 bases clipped from V and 15 bases from J, the junction kept 5 bases outside the gene matches. The germline CDR1 and CDR2 sequences are MNHNY and SVGAGI (reference sequence). The length of the CDR3 is 11 residues. Here the CDR3 reads CASTGLAGSYF. The CDR3 DNA reads as TGTGCCAGCACCGGACTAGCGGGATCTTATTTT.

This rearrangement joins TRBV7-8 to TRBJ2-1, with 10 bases lining up with TRBD2. The length of the CDR3 is 13 residues. The V gene end was trimmed by 4 bases and the J gene end by 10 bases; junction bases not matched to a gene: 4. Germline CDR1 SGHVS, CDR2 FQNEAQ. The CDR3 DNA follows: TGTGCCAGCAGCTCCCTGACTAGCGGGGAGCAGTTCTTC. The encoded protein is CASSSLTSGEQFF. The whole variable domain, filled in from reference TRBV7-8 and TRBJ2-1, reads GAGVSQSPRYKVAKRGQDVALRCDPISGHVSLFWYQQALGQGPEFLTYFQNEAQLDKSGLPSDRFFAERPEGSVSTLKIQRTQQEDSAVYLCASSSLTSGEQFFGPGTRLTVL.

This clone has a handful of counts. The chain links TRBV6-1 to TRBJ1-6; D unclear. The CDR3 runs 14 residues. Deletions cut 7 bases from V and 7 bases from J, with 14 bases between. The germline gives CDR1 MNHNS, CDR2 SASEGT. The CDR3 spells CASKEGFGNSPLHF. CDR3 in DNA: TGTGCCAGCAAAGAGGGATTCGGCAATTCACCCCTCCACTTT.

This rearrangement joins TRBV29-1 to TRBJ2-2, with TRBD1 identical over 12 bases. The CDR3 consists of 15 residues. With 3 bases clipped from V and 3 bases from J, the junction kept 2 bases outside the gene matches. Germline lookup yields CDR1 SQVTM and CDR2 ANQGSEA. CDR3 bases: TGCAGCGTTGAGGGGACAGGGGGCTACACCGGGGAGCTGTTTTTT. Translated, it gives CSVEGTGGYTGELFF.

This clone was detected only a few times. V is TRBV4-3 and J is TRBJ2-4; 8 nucleotides line up with TRBD2. Germline CDR1 and CDR2: LGHNA and YSLEER. J gave up 16 bases and V 0 bases, and 23 bases lay outside the gene matches. The CDR3 spans 18 residues. The CDR3: CASSQDLPSGLLAGPPYF. The CDR3 region has the DNA TGCGCCAGCAGCCAAGATCTCCCGTCGGGCCTCCTAGCGGGCCCTCCATACTTC.

V is TRBV4-3 and J is TRBJ1-1; 11 bases line up with TRBD1. The CDR3 loop spans 14 amino acids. The germline CDR1 and CDR2 sequences are LGHNA and YSLEER. V lost 5 bases and J lost 6; bases outside the gene matches: 5. The CDR3 loop reads CASSDGTGGAEAFF. The DNA for the CDR3 is TGCGCCAGCAGCGACGGGACAGGGGGGGCTGAAGCTTTCTTT.

The chain links TRBV19 to TRBJ1-5; perhaps TRBD1 as D (5 bases). The ends were cut back, 11 bases at V and 2 bases at J, with 16 bases in the middle. CDR1 and CDR2 (germline): LNHDA, SQIVND (reference sequence). The CDR3 is made up of 14 amino acids. For the CDR3, the DNA is TGTGCCTCCAAGGCAGGGTGGGGCAATCAGCCCCAGCATTTT. Its protein product is CASKAGWGNQPQHF.

The chain joins TRBV5-8 to TRBJ2-5; D remains unclear. The CDR3 loop spans 15 amino acids. V was trimmed by 1 base and J by 1 base, leaving 11 bases between them. Germline lookup yields CDR1 SGHTS and CDR2 YDEGEE. The CDR3 reads CASSLPWNSQETQYF. The CDR3 nucleotides read TGTGCCAGCAGCTTGCCATGGAACAGCCAAGAGACCCAGTACTTC.